This T cell receptor beta chain was identified in a study of blood T cell repertoires in COVID-19. Looking at the study overall: Nucleic acid was either cDNA or gDNA, and it came from T cells, B-cell-depleted T cells, or PBMCs.

Original methodology: Cell counts per sample came from amplifying reference gene primers. Measured with immunoSEQ multiplex PCR; TCRdb has only the in-frame clones, and not every one. V and J calls plus clone size are reproduced from that table; the DNA served to infer D and trimming. Among about 58,000 clones listed, more than 85% were seen once. Germline CDR1 is MNHEY and CDR2 is SVGAGI. The CDR3 spans 13 residues. The V gene end was trimmed by 6 bases and the J gene end by 8 bases; junction bases not matched to a gene: 7. Sequencing used peripheral blood. This sequence was found in a woman aged 70-85 years with active COVID-19. The J gene is TRBJ2-1, the V gene TRBV6-5; 7 bases are a match to TRBD2. Here the CDR3 reads CASSRTTSDEQFF. In DNA form, the CDR3 reads TGTGCCAGCAGCAGGACCACTAGCGATGAGCAGTTCTTC.